This TCR beta chain derives from a study of post-analysis software for immune sequencing data. This clonotype was observed a few times. The target antigen is unknown. Study-level points and caveats: Relative to controls, patients had several TRBV segments at higher frequency, with TRBV5-6, TRBV5-1 and TRBV20-1 among these. Among multiple sclerosis patients, normalized Chao1 diversity was significantly below that of controls.

The library was made from cDNA and included unique molecular identifiers. Approximately 450,000 cDNA molecules were recovered from an input of 1 to 10 million T cells. TCRdb re-called the PCR reads through MiXCR, storing one row per CDR3 protein. The sample consists of around 500,000 distinct CDR3 sequences, roughly 34% of them appearing once. The CDR3 extends over 13 amino acids. Germline-derived CDR1 and CDR2 are ENHRY and SYGVKD. The chain has TRBV10-3 and TRBJ2-7; possibly TRBD1 for D (6 bases). The DNA matches TRBJ2-5 better at its end, which makes the J call doubtful. The sequence derives from a girl aged 2-17 years with multiple sclerosis. Sequencing was done on a sample of blood. The CDR3 DNA follows: TGTGCCATCAGTGAGAACAGGGAGGAGACCCAGTACTTC. It is translated as CAISENREETQYF.